The present T cell receptor beta chain was sequenced within a study of molecular identifiers for immune sequencing clone quantification. The CDR3 covers 13 residues. Trimming removed 0 bases from V and 4 bases from J, with 6 bases in between. Germline V CDR1 and CDR2: MNHEY, SVGAGI. Naive CD8 sequencing libraries were generated from roughly 18,000 to 920,000 sorted cells, with 10%, 30% or 50% RNA as input. Naive CD8 T cells were sorted, and the gate applied was CD8+CD4-CCR7+CD45RA+. MiXCR was run by TCRdb on the PCR reads, yielding one entry per CDR3 protein. The sample includes about 630,000 distinct CDR3 sequences, less than 30% of them seen just once. Ten or more counts support this clonotype. Its antigen is currently unknown. Overall study findings and caveats: Shared barcodes on identical TCR molecules could underestimate the sizes of highly expanded clones.

Sequencing was performed on naive CD8+ T cells from blood, with Jurkat cell RNA spiked in. Described subset: FACS-sorted CD8+CD4-CCR7+CD45RA+ naive T cells. This clonotype originated in a human donor in good health. Some libraries in this study had Jurkat cell RNA spiked in. The V gene is TRBV6-5, the J gene TRBJ1-1, with D unresolved. The CDR3, as DNA: TGTGCCAGCAGTTACTCGAGGAGCACTGAAGCTTTCTTT. Translating it yields CASSYSRSTEAFF.